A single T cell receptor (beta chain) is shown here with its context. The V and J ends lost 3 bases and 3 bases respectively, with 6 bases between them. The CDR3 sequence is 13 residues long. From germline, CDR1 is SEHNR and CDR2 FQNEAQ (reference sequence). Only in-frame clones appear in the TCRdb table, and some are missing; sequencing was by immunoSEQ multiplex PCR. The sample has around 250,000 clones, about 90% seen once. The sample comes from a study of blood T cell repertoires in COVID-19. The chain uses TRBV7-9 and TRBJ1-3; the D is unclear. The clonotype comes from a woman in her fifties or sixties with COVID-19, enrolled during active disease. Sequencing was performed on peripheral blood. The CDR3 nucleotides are TGTGCCAGCAGCTTTGAGTTTGGAAACACCATATATTTT. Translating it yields CASSFEFGNTIYF.